This passage covers 13 T cell receptor beta chains from one sample sequenced in a study of cytomegalovirus exposure and HLA in healthy donors. With 60 Vbeta and 13 Jbeta primers, the PCR was carried out. Measured with immunoSEQ multiplex PCR; TCRdb has only the in-frame clones, and not every one. The data show approximately 81,000 clones, 77% seen once. The sample consisted of PBMCs. The receptors originated from a man in his fifties in good health and CMV-seropositive.

The V call is TRBV10-3, the J call TRBJ1-3, with D possibly matching TRBD1 (6 bases). Trimming cost V 9 bases and J 1 base, with 13 bases left between them. Germline V gene sequence: CDR1 ENHRY, CDR2 SYGVKD. The CDR3 runs to 14 residues. The CDR3 coding sequence is TGTGCCATACATGCCGGGACATCTGGAAACACCATATATTTT. Residues: CAIHAGTSGNTIYF.

The chain couples TRBV13 to TRBJ2-1; 7 positions agree with TRBD2. The germline CDR1 and CDR2 sequences are PRHDT and FYEKMQ (reference sequence). V lost 7 bases and J lost 4; bases outside the gene matches: 10. The CDR3 has 15 amino acids. CDR3 coding DNA: TGTGCCAGCACCCCGAAAGGGGAGGGATACAATGAGCAGTTCTTC. As protein: CASTPKGEGYNEQFF. Full variable domain (rest looked up from reference TRBV13 and TRBJ2-1): AAGVIQSPRHLIKEKRETATLKCYPIPRHDTVYWYQQGPGQDPQFLISFYEKMQSDKGSIPDRFSAQQFSDYHSELNMSSLELGDSALYFCASTPKGEGYNEQFFGPGTRLTVL.

The chain carries TRBV5-1 and TRBJ1-6; the match to TRBD1 covers 7 bases. Unmatched junction bases numbered 11, after V lost 4 bases and J lost 7 bases. Germline V gene lookup returns CDR1 SGHRS and CDR2 YFSETQ. The CDR3 is made up of 16 amino acids. The CDR3 is CASSSETGLGNSPLHF. Here the CDR3 DNA reads TGCGCCAGCAGCAGTGAGACAGGGTTGGGGAATTCACCCCTCCACTTT. Looking up the rest from reference TRBV5-1 and TRBJ1-6 gives the full variable domain: KAGVTQTPRYLIKTRGQQVTLSCSPISGHRSVSWYQQTPGQGLQFLFEYFSETQRNKGNFPGRFSGRQFSNSRSEMNVSTLELGDSALYLCASSSETGLGNSPLHFGNGTRLTVT.

The chain carries TRBV10-3 and TRBJ1-2, with D maybe TRBD1 (5 bases). Germline loops: CDR1 ENHRY, CDR2 SYGVKD. Trimming left V 2 bases short and J 4 bases short, with 11 bases between. This CDR3 spans 14 amino acids. CDR3 in DNA: TGTGCCATCAGTGAGCCGGGGGGACCCTATGGCTACACCTTC. Encoded protein: CAISEPGGPYGYTF.

V gene TRBV6-5 combines with J gene TRBJ2-7; D unresolved. This CDR3 has 14 residues. The germline V gene encodes CDR1 MNHEY and CDR2 SVGAGI. Trimming left V 7 bases short and J 3 bases short, with 16 bases between. The CDR3 coding sequence is TGTGCCAGCAACCGCGGATGGCAAAACTACGAGCAGTACTTC. It encodes CASNRGWQNYEQYF.

The CDR3: CASSQTTGTAYEQYF. The CDR3 coding sequence is TGCGCCAGCAGCCAAACTACCGGGACAGCCTACGAGCAGTACTTC. The chain carries TRBV4-1 and TRBJ2-7; 7 positions match TRBD1. Germline CDR1 MGHRA, CDR2 YSYEKL. This CDR3 has 15 residues. The V gene end was trimmed by 2 bases and the J gene end by 2 bases; junction bases not matched to a gene: 6.

The genes are TRBV11-2 and TRBJ2-3; a weak D match, TRBD2 (6 bases). Germline V gives CDR1 SGHAT, CDR2 FQNNGV. The CDR3 sequence is 15 residues long. Trimming cost V 5 bases and J 2 bases, with 14 bases left between them. This chain's CDR3 is CASSNLASHTDTQYF. Here the CDR3 DNA reads TGTGCCAGCAGCAACCTAGCGTCCCACACAGATACGCAGTATTTT.

This chain's CDR3 is CASSLNTVTGELFF. As DNA, the CDR3 is TGCGCCAGCAGCTTGAATACGGTAACCGGGGAGCTGTTTTTT. The chain combines TRBV5-1 with TRBJ2-2; D not resolved. The ends were cut back, 1 base at V and 5 bases at J, with 9 bases in the middle. In germline, CDR1 is SGHRS, CDR2 YFSETQ. The CDR3 sequence is 14 residues long.

The chain employs TRBV5-6 and TRBJ1-1, with a weak D call TRBD1 (5 bases). Trimming took off 2 bases at V and 4 bases at J, with 12 bases between the two ends. The V gene's germline CDR1 is SGHDT and CDR2 YYEEEE. CDR3 length equals 14 residues. CDR3 residues: CASSLRSGGTEAFF. As DNA, the CDR3 is TGTGCCAGCAGCTTACGGTCGGGGGGCACTGAAGCTTTCTTT. The whole variable domain, filled in from reference TRBV5-6 and TRBJ1-1, reads DAGVTQSPTHLIKTRGQQVTLRCSPKSGHDTVSWYQQALGQGPQFIFQYYEEEERQRGNFPDRFSGHQFPNYSSELNVNALLLGDSALYLCASSLRSGGTEAFFGQGTRLTVV.

The V and J genes are TRBV5-5 and TRBJ2-3; D is uncertain. Trimming shortened V by 0 bases and J by 0 bases, and 8 bases separated the two germline ends. Germline values: CDR1 SGHKS, CDR2 YYEKEE (reference sequence). This CDR3 has 15 residues. CDR3 region: CASSLEAVSTDTQYF. The DNA of the CDR3 is TGTGCCAGCAGCTTGGAAGCCGTGAGCACAGATACGCAGTATTTT.

The chain joins TRBV15 to TRBJ1-1; possible D gene TRBD1, 6 bases. Germline loops: CDR1 LNHNV, CDR2 YYDKDF (reference sequence). CDR3 length: 15 residues. V was shortened by 0 bases and J by 5 bases, with 13 bases between the two germline ends. For the CDR3, the DNA is TGTGCCACCAGCAGAGACGGGGGGGCGCGAACTGAAGCTTTCTTT. Its translation is CATSRDGGARTEAFF.

This rearrangement joins TRBV6-5 to TRBJ2-2; perhaps TRBD2 as D (6 bases). The V end was cut by 11 bases, the J end by 3 bases, with 13 bases between. The length of the CDR3 is 13 residues. The germline V gene has CDR1 MNHEY and CDR2 SVGAGI. The CDR3 nucleotides read TGTGCCTCGTGGGGACTTGACACCGGGGAGCTGTTTTTT. This encodes CASWGLDTGELFF.

This clone is a singleton in its sample. This rearrangement joins TRBV27 to TRBJ1-5; D remains unclear. V gave up 3 bases and J gave up 6 bases, with 6 bases separating them. Germline values: CDR1 MNHEY, CDR2 SMNVEV (reference sequence). The CDR3 consists of 12 residues. The CDR3 sequence is CASSFFGQPQHF. DNA of the CDR3: TGTGCCAGCAGTTTTTTCGGTCAGCCCCAGCATTTT.